The 20 T cell receptor beta chains presented below share a single source sample, sequenced in a study of T cell responses to AZD1222 COVID-19 vaccine. Data came from immunoSEQ multiplex PCR; TCRdb stores just in-frame clones and leaves some out. The sample has approximately 120,000 clones; over 85% are singletons. The material sequenced was peripheral blood, taken on day 0 of AZD1222 vaccination. The origin of the receptors is an adult in good health.

The chain joins TRBV9 to TRBJ2-3; TRBD1 agrees at 7 bases. The germline CDR1 and CDR2 sequences are SGDLS and YYNGEE. V lost 0 bases and J lost 5; bases outside the gene matches: 3. The CDR3 extends over 14 amino acids. In DNA form, the CDR3 reads TGTGCCAGCAGCGTAGACAGGGGATTAGATACGCAGTATTTT. Translation gives CASSVDRGLDTQYF. The whole variable domain, filled in from reference TRBV9 and TRBJ2-3, reads DSGVTQTPKHLITATGQRVTLRCSPRSGDLSVYWYQQSLDQGLQFLIQYYNGEERAKGNILERFSAQQFPDLHSELNLSSLELGDSALYFCASSVDRGLDTQYFGPGTRLTVL.

The chain links TRBV15 to TRBJ2-3, with 7 bases identical to TRBD1. The CDR3 contains 16 residues. Germline trimming cut 4 bases from V and 0 bases from J; bases unmatched to any gene: 7. From germline, CDR1 is LNHNV and CDR2 YYDKDF (reference sequence). This chain's CDR3 is CATSNPRDRSTDTQYF. CDR3 coding DNA: TGTGCCACCAGCAACCCCCGGGACAGAAGCACAGATACGCAGTATTTT. Combining the CDR3 with reference TRBV15 and TRBJ2-3 gives the whole variable domain DAMVIQNPRYQVTQFGKPVTLSCSQTLNHNVMYWYQQKSSQAPKLLFHYYDKDFNNEADTPDNFQSRRPNTSFCFLDIRSPGLGDTAMYLCATSNPRDRSTDTQYFGPGTRLTVL.

The chain is built from TRBV28 and TRBJ2-7, with D unclear. V gave up 3 bases and J gave up 2 bases, with 8 bases separating them. The CDR3 extends over 13 amino acids. Germline assignment: CDR1 MDHEN and CDR2 SYDVKM. CDR3 nucleotides: TGTGCCAGCAGTTTGGAAGGGACCTACGAGCAGTACTTC. Residues: CASSLEGTYEQYF.

The V call is TRBV4-3, the J call TRBJ1-1; 11 nucleotides match TRBD1. The CDR3 totals 15 residues. Germline V CDR1 and CDR2: LGHNA, YSLEER. The trim removed 0 bases at V and 5 bases at J, leaving 2 bases unmatched. Here the CDR3 reads CASSQDGTGGTEAFF. DNA of the CDR3: TGCGCCAGCAGCCAAGACGGGACAGGGGGGACTGAAGCTTTCTTT.

The V call is TRBV6-2 or TRBV6-3, the J call TRBJ2-1, with 7 positions matching TRBD2. The CDR3 runs 13 residues. The J segment lost 9 bases and the V segment lost 2 bases, leaving 4 bases of the junction unmatched. Per germline, CDR1 MNHEY and CDR2 SVGEGT. The CDR3, as DNA: TGTGCCAGCAGTTACGCGGGAGTAGGTGAGCAGTTCTTC. Amino acid sequence: CASSYAGVGEQFF.

J is TRBJ2-2 and V is TRBV7-9; D is unresolved. Germline V gene data show CDR1 as SEHNR and CDR2 as FQNEAQ (reference sequence). V was shortened by 5 bases and J by 5 bases, with 12 bases between the two germline ends. This CDR3 has 14 amino acids. The CDR3 protein is CASSPSVGTGELFF. The CDR3 coding sequence is TGTGCCAGCAGCCCCTCTGTCGGGACCGGGGAGCTGTTTTTT.

This chain uses TRBV19 with TRBJ2-7; 13 positions agree with TRBD2. V shed 6 bases, J shed 3 bases, and the junction held 5 bases outside the gene matches. This CDR3 has 15 residues. Per the germline V gene, CDR1 is LNHDA and CDR2 is SQIVND (reference sequence). The CDR3 spells CASSVGLAGSYEQYF. In DNA, the CDR3 is TGTGCCAGTAGCGTGGGACTAGCGGGAAGCTACGAGCAGTACTTC.

V usage is TRBV28 and J usage is TRBJ1-5, with 8 nucleotides matching TRBD1. There are 14 residues in the CDR3. The J segment lost 6 bases and the V segment lost 6 bases, leaving 7 bases of the junction unmatched. CDR1 is MDHEN and CDR2 is SYDVKM in the germline V gene. The CDR3 here is CASRGRTGSQPQHF. Here the CDR3 DNA reads TGTGCCAGCAGGGGTAGGACAGGGAGTCAGCCCCAGCATTTT.

The CDR3 here is CASSPGGTSGREQFF. The CDR3 nucleotides read TGCGCCAGCAGCCCTGGAGGGACTAGCGGGAGGGAGCAGTTCTTC. This chain connects TRBV5-1 to TRBJ2-1, with 15 bases lining up with TRBD2. The V gene end was trimmed by 4 bases and the J gene end by 10 bases; junction bases not matched to a gene: 6. The germline V gene has CDR1 SGHRS and CDR2 YFSETQ. The CDR3 is made up of 15 amino acids. Drawing the rest from reference TRBV5-1 and TRBJ2-1, the complete variable domain is KAGVTQTPRYLIKTRGQQVTLSCSPISGHRSVSWYQQTPGQGLQFLFEYFSETQRNKGNFPGRFSGRQFSNSRSEMNVSTLELGDSALYLCASSPGGTSGREQFFGPGTRLTVL.

This rearrangement joins TRBV6-5 to TRBJ1-1; no clear D gene. This CDR3 contains 14 residues. The V end was cut by 0 bases, the J end by 8 bases, with 13 bases between. Germline V gene lookup returns CDR1 MNHEY and CDR2 SVGAGI. The CDR3 region is CASSYSSSRSEAFF. The CDR3 nucleotides are TGTGCCAGCAGTTACTCGTCGAGCCGCTCCGAAGCTTTCTTT.

This chain uses TRBV7-3 with TRBJ1-6; D is perhaps TRBD1 (5 bases). Per the germline V gene, CDR1 is SGHTA and CDR2 is FQGTGA. CDR3 length: 13 residues. V shed 2 bases and J shed 10 bases, with 9 bases lying between them. Written as DNA, the CDR3 is TGTGCCAGCAGCTTAGACAGCGGATCACCCCTCCACTTT. It specifies CASSLDSGSPLHF.

Concerning this clone: Other DNA sequences of this sample code for an identical CDR3. The chain combines TRBV6-5 with TRBJ1-2, with no clear D. The CDR3 totals 14 residues. From germline, CDR1 is MNHEY and CDR2 SVGAGI. Trimming pared 0 bases from V and 3 bases from J, leaving 8 bases between. The CDR3 bases are TGTGCCAGCAGTTACTCCCCCGGATACTATGGCTACACCTTC. It encodes CASSYSPGYYGYTF.

In nucleotides, the CDR3 is TGTGCCAGCAGTGAACAGACCGCTAATCAGCCCCAGCATTTT. Protein product: CASSEQTANQPQHF. The V gene is TRBV6-1, the J gene TRBJ1-5; D not resolved. In germline, CDR1 is MNHNS, CDR2 SASEGT. This CDR3 is built from 14 residues. The V end was cut by 2 bases, the J end by 4 bases, with 9 bases between.

The chain links TRBV5-8 to TRBJ1-4; 7 bases align to TRBD1. The ends lost 3 bases at V and 7 bases at J; junction bases unmatched: 12. Germline lookup yields CDR1 SGHTS and CDR2 YDEGEE. The CDR3 loop spans 16 amino acids. The CDR3 nucleotides read TGTGCCAGCAGCTCTCCCTCGACAGGGTCAGGTGAAAAACTGTTTTTT. This gives the protein CASSSPSTGSGEKLFF.

This clone was seen just once. The chain has TRBV7-9 and TRBJ2-3, with 10 bases identical to TRBD2. V was pared by 5 bases and J by 1 base, with 6 bases of the junction left unmatched. The CDR3 contains 16 residues. CDR1 SEHNR and CDR2 FQNEAQ come from the germline V gene (reference sequence). The CDR3 DNA reads TGTGCCAGCAGCACCTCCGGGACTAGCGGCACAGATACGCAGTATTTT. It encodes CASSTSGTSGTDTQYF.

Here the CDR3 reads CASSLQMNTEAFF. The DNA for the CDR3 is TGTGCCAGCAGCCTACAAATGAACACTGAAGCTTTCTTT. The chain is built from TRBV7-2 and TRBJ1-1, with unresolved D. CDR1 is SGHTA and CDR2 is FQGNSA in the germline V gene. This CDR3 has 13 amino acids. V was cut by 5 bases and J by 0 bases, with 7 bases left in between.

This chain uses TRBV3-1 (or the pseudogene TRBV3-2) with TRBJ2-7; 11 bases line up with TRBD1. This CDR3 is 16 amino acids long. The germline V gene has CDR1 LGHDT and CDR2 YNNKEL (reference sequence). V was pared by 0 bases and J by 2 bases, with 3 bases of the junction left unmatched. The CDR3 sequence: CASSQDPGQGAYEQYF. For the CDR3, the DNA is TGTGCCAGCAGCCAAGACCCGGGACAGGGGGCCTACGAGCAGTACTTC.

J is TRBJ2-4 and V is TRBV11-2; 13 bases map to TRBD2. Germline V gene sequence: CDR1 SGHAT, CDR2 FQNNGV. J lost 6 bases, V lost 4 bases, and 3 bases had no gene match. The CDR3 has 15 amino acids. CDR3 residues: CASSSGLAGVNIQYF. CDR3 nucleotides: TGTGCCAGCAGCTCCGGACTAGCGGGAGTAAACATTCAGTACTTC.

The chain links TRBV27 to TRBJ1-6; D ambiguous. The germline gives CDR1 MNHEY, CDR2 SMNVEV (reference sequence). Trimming left V 0 bases short and J 11 bases short, with 17 bases between. The CDR3 runs 16 residues. CDR3 DNA sequence: TGTGCCAGCAGTTTATCTGGACGGCCTGGATTTGCACCCCTCCACTTT. It codes for CASSLSGRPGFAPLHF.

The V gene is TRBV7-2, the J gene TRBJ1-2; 12 bases map to TRBD1. The CDR3 length is 15 residues. V lost 4 bases and J lost 8; bases outside the gene matches: 8. CDR1 and CDR2 from the germline V gene are SGHTA and FQGNSA. For the CDR3, the DNA is TGTGCCAGCAGCTCCCCGGGGGACAGGGGGCAAGGCTACACCTTC. Translated: CASSSPGDRGQGYTF.